A selection of T cell receptor beta chains follows, all from one sample in a study of shared clonotypes between healthy human individuals. TCRdb's copy holds only in-frame clones and misses some; the assay was immunoSEQ multiplex PCR. The sample shows roughly 450,000 clones, approximately 85% of them seen only once. The sample taken for sequencing was PBMCs. Every receptor here comes from a woman aged 40 to 55 in good health. Some clones in this sample may be carry-over from other donors' samples. Both conserved end residues are part of each CDR3. Fields, in order: V gene, J gene, D gene, clone size, CDR3 DNA, CDR3 protein. The D gene is left open where the match is weak. Part of the rows lack a size; the others show once, few, many or a class for expanded clones.

v_call: TRBV25-1; j_call: TRBJ2-3; d_call: NA; clone_size: NA; cdr3_nt: TGTGCCAGCGTGGCACTAGGTTCAGATACGCAGTATTTT; cdr3_aa: CASVALGSDTQYF
v_call: TRBV2; j_call: TRBJ2-7; d_call: TRBD1; clone_size: NA; cdr3_nt: TGTGCCAGCAGAAGGGACAGGGGCTACGAGCAGTACTTC; cdr3_aa: CASRRDRGYEQYF
v_call: TRBV7-6; j_call: TRBJ2-1; d_call: TRBD2; clone_size: NA; cdr3_nt: TGTGCCAGCAGCTTAGGCGTGGGGGGGTTAAACGAGCAGTTCTTC; cdr3_aa: CASSLGVGGLNEQFF
v_call: TRBV13; j_call: TRBJ2-3; d_call: TRBD2; clone_size: many; cdr3_nt: TGTGCCAGCAGCTTACCCCCGATAGGGACTAGGGGCACAGATACGCAGTATTTT; cdr3_aa: CASSLPPIGTRGTDTQYF
v_call: TRBV11-2; j_call: TRBJ1-6; d_call: TRBD1; clone_size: NA; cdr3_nt: TGTGCCAGCAGCAGCCGGGACAGGGGATCACCCCTCCACTTT; cdr3_aa: CASSSRDRGSPLHF
v_call: TRBV5-1; j_call: TRBJ2-5; d_call: TRBD2; clone_size: NA; cdr3_nt: TGCGCCAGCAGCTTGGGCTCTAGCGGCCAAGAGACCCAGTACTTC; cdr3_aa: CASSLGSSGQETQYF
v_call: TRBV6-6; j_call: TRBJ2-1; d_call: NA; clone_size: NA; cdr3_nt: TGTGCCAGCAGTTACCGAACTAGCAGCTACAATGAGCAGTTCTTC; cdr3_aa: CASSYRTSSYNEQFF
v_call: TRBV5-6; j_call: TRBJ2-7; d_call: NA; clone_size: NA; cdr3_nt: TGTGCCAGCTCTGTGGGGGGCGAGCAGTACTTC; cdr3_aa: CASSVGGEQYF
v_call: TRBV18; j_call: TRBJ2-1; d_call: NA; clone_size: once; cdr3_nt: TGTGCCAGCACCCAGGGGGAGGGTGAGCAGTTCTTC; cdr3_aa: CASTQGEGEQFF
v_call: TRBV29-1; j_call: TRBJ2-3; d_call: TRBD2; clone_size: NA; cdr3_nt: TGCAGCGTTGCCGCTAGCGGTGGCGCAGATACGCAGTATTTT; cdr3_aa: CSVAASGGADTQYF
v_call: TRBV4-2; j_call: TRBJ1-1; d_call: NA; clone_size: few; cdr3_nt: TGTGCCAGCGCCCACTGGTTGAACACTGAAGCTTTCTTT; cdr3_aa: CASAHWLNTEAFF
v_call: TRBV19; j_call: TRBJ1-2; d_call: TRBD1; clone_size: NA; cdr3_nt: TGTGCCAGTAGTATACTGACGGGACAGGAGTCTGGCTACACCTTC; cdr3_aa: CASSILTGQESGYTF